This TCR beta chain was profiled in a study of blood T cell repertoires in COVID-19. For the study at large: There were acute and convalescent COVID-19 samples, and they came from the United States, Italy and Spain. From T cells, B-cell-depleted T cells, or PBMCs came the material, which was cDNA or gDNA.

The germline V gene encodes CDR1 SGHDT and CDR2 YYEEEE. This CDR3 spans 13 amino acids. V was clipped by 5 bases and J by 4 bases; unmatched bases: 4. Original handling: Amplified reference gene primers provided the basis for estimating nucleated cell counts. The protocol was immunoSEQ multiplex PCR, while the TCRdb copy is restricted to in-frame clones and leaves out a portion. The V and J calls and clone size were taken over from that table, and D and trimming were inferred from the DNA. The sample comprises around 190,000 clones, about nine tenths of which are singletons, and roughly 1.6% rests with the top ten.

This rearrangement joins TRBV5-6 to TRBJ1-2, with 8 bases fitting TRBD1. What was sequenced was peripheral blood. This receptor was identified in a man younger than 35 with active or convalescent COVID-19. The CDR3 spells CASRPTGGYGYTF. The CDR3 DNA reads TGTGCCAGCAGACCTACAGGGGGCTATGGCTACACCTTC.